Given below is one T cell receptor beta chain in context. The data originate from a study of glioma-infiltrating T cells after dendritic cell vaccination. Indicated time point: after dendritic cell vaccination, including at tumor progression/relapse. Here immunoSEQ multiplex PCR was the method, and the copy in TCRdb shows in-frame clones only, minus some. Here the sample spans approximately 99,000 clones, 65% to 85% being singletons. This CDR3 is 14 amino acids long. V shed 6 bases and J 3 bases; nucleotides not matched to a gene: 9. The germline V gene encodes CDR1 SQVTM and CDR2 ANQGSEA. The chain uses TRBV29-1 and TRBJ2-3; the match to TRBD1 covers 7 bases. The sample here was blood, taken after dendritic cell vaccination. This sequence was found in a human donor with glioblastoma. The CDR3 protein is CSVRTGVWTDTQYF. The CDR3 region has the DNA TGCAGCGTGCGAACAGGGGTGTGGACAGATACGCAGTATTTT.